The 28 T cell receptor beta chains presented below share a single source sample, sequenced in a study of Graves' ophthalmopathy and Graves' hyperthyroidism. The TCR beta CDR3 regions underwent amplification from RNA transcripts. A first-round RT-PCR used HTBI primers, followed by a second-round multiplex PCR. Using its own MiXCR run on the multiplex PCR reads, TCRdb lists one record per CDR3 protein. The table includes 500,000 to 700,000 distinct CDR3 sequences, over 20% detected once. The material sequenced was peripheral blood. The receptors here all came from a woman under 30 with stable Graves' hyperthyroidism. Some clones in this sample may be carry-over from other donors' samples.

CDR3 DNA: TGTGCCAGCAGTCCCACGACTCGGGCTAGCGGAAGCCTGCAAGAGACCCAGTACTTC. Its protein product is CASSPTTRASGSLQETQYF. This rearrangement joins TRBV6-2 or TRBV6-3 to TRBJ2-5; 7 bases align to TRBD2. In germline, CDR1 is MNHEY, CDR2 SVGEGT. CDR3 length: 19 residues. V shed 5 bases and J 2 bases; nucleotides not matched to a gene: 20.

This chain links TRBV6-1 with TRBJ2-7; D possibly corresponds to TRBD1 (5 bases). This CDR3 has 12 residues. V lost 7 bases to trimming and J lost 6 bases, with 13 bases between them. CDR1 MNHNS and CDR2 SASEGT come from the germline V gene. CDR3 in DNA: TGTGCCAGCACCCCGTCCAGGGTCGAGCAGTACTTC. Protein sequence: CASTPSRVEQYF.

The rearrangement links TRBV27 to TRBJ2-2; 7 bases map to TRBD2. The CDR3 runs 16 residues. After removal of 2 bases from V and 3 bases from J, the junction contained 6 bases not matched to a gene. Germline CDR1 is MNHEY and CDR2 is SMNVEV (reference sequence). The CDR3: CASSLAGVWYTGELFF. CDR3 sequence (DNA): TGTGCCAGCAGTTTAGCGGGGGTTTGGTACACCGGGGAGCTGTTTTTT.

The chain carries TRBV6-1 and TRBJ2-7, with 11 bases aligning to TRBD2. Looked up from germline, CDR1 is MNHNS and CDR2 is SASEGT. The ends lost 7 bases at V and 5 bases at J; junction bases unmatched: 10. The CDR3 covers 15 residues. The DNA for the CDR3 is TGTGCCAGCAAAGAGGTAGCGGGAGGGTTTAACGAGCAGTACTTC. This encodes CASKEVAGGFNEQYF.

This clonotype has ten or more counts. CDR3 loop: CASTPGQNTGELFF. CDR3 DNA sequence: TGTGCCAGTACGCCGGGACAGAACACCGGGGAGCTGTTTTTT. The rearrangement joins TRBV19 to TRBJ2-2; D is perhaps TRBD1 (6 bases). CDR1 is LNHDA and CDR2 is SQIVND in the germline V gene (reference sequence). Deletions cut 7 bases from V and 1 base from J, with 10 bases between. This CDR3 contains 14 residues.

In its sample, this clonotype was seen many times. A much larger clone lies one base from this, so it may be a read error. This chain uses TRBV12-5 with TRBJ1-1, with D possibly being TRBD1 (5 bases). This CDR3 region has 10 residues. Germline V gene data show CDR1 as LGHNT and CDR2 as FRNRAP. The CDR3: CATGGTEACF. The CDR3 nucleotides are TGTGCTACTGGAGGGACTGAAGCTTGCTTT.

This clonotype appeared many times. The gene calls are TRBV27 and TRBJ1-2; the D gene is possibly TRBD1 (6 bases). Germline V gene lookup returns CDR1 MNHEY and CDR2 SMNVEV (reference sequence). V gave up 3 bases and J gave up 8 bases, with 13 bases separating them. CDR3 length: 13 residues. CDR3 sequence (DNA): TGTGCCAGCAGTTTTACAGGGTCGGGCGGCTACACCTTC. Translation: CASSFTGSGGYTF.

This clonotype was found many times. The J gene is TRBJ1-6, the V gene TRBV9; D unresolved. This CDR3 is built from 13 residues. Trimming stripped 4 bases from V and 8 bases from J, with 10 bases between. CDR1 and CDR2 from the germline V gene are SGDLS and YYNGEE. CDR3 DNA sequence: TGTGCCAGCAGCCTCCGTTTGGATTCACCCCTCCACTTT. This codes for CASSLRLDSPLHF.

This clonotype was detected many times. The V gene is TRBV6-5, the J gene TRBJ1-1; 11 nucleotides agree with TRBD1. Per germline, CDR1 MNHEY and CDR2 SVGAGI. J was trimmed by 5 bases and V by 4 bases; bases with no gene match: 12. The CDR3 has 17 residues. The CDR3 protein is CASSLRTGGYLGTEAFF. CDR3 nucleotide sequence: TGTGCCAGCAGTTTACGGACAGGGGGCTATTTGGGAACTGAAGCTTTCTTT.

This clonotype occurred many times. The DNA for the CDR3 is TGTGCCTGGAGTGCCTACAACCAGGGCTCTGGAAACACCATATATTTT. Protein: CAWSAYNQGSGNTIYF. The chain couples TRBV30 to TRBJ1-3; possible D gene TRBD1, 5 bases. The CDR3 is made up of 16 amino acids. Trimming left V 1 base short and J 0 bases short, with 13 bases between. Germline values: CDR1 GTSNPN, CDR2 SVGIG (reference sequence).

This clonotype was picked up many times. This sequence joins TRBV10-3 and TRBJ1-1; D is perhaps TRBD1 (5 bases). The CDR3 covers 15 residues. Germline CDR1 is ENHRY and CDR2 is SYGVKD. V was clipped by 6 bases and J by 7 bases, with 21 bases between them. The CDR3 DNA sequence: TGTGCCATCAGACCCTGGAGCGTGGCGGGGGGTGAAGCTTTCTTT. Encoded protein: CAIRPWSVAGGEAFF.

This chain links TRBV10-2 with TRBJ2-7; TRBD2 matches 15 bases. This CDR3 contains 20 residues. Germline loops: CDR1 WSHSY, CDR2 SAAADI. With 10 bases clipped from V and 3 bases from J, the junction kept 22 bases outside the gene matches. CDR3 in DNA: TGCGCCACCATGTCTGTGTCGGGACTAGCGGGAGGCTTGGTAATCTACGAGCAGTACTTC. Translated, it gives CATMSVSGLAGGLVIYEQYF.

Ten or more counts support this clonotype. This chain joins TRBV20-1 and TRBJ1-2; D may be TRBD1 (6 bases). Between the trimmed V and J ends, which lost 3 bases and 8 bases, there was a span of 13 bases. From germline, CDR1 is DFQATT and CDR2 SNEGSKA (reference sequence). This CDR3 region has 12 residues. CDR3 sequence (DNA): TGCAGTGCTAGTTCAGGGGTGTCCGGCTACACCTTC. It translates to CSASSGVSGYTF.

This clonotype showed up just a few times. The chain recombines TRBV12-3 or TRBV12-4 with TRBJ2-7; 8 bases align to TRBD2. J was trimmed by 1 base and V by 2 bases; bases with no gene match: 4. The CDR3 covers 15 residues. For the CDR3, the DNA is TGTGCCAGCAGTTTAAGTTTAGCGGGGTCCTACGAGCAGTACTTC. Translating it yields CASSLSLAGSYEQYF.

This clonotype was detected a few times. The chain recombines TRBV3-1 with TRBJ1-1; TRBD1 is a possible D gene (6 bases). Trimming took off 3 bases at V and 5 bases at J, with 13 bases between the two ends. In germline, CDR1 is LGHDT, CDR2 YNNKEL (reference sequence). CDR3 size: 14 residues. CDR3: CASSHPRGRTEAFF. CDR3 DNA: TGTGCCAGCAGCCACCCCAGGGGTCGAACTGAAGCTTTCTTT.

For the CDR3, the DNA is TGTGCCAGCAGCTATTGGGGACAGGGTTTTGGCTACACCTTC. This gives the protein CASSYWGQGFGYTF. The chain links TRBV5-6 to TRBJ1-2; 9 nucleotides agree with TRBD1. The trim removed 3 bases at V and 7 bases at J, leaving 7 bases unmatched. This CDR3 is built from 14 residues. Germline CDR1 and CDR2: SGHDT and YYEEEE.

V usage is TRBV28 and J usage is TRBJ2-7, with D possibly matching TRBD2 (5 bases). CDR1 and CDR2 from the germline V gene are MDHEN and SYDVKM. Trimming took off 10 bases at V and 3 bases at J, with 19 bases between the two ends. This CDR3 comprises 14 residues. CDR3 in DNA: TGTGCCACCGGGAAGACGGTGTCAGACTACGAGCAGTACTTC. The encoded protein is CATGKTVSDYEQYF.

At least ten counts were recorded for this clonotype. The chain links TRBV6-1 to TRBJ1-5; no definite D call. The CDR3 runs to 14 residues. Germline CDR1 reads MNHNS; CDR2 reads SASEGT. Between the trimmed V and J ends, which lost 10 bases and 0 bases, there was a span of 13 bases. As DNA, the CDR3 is TGTGCCACCCAAGCCCGGGGTAGCAATCAGCCCCAGCATTTT. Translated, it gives CATQARGSNQPQHF.

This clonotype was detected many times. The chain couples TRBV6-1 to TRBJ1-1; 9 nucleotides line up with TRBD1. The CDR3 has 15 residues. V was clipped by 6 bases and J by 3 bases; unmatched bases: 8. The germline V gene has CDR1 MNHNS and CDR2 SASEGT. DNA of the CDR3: TGTGCCAGCAGGCCAACCCGGGACAGGGACACTGAAGCTTTCTTT. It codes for CASRPTRDRDTEAFF.

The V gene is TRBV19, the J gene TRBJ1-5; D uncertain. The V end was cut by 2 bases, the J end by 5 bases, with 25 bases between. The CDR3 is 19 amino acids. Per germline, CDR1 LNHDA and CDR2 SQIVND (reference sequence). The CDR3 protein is CASSIQNEWKAETHQPQHF. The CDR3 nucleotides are TGTGCCAGTAGTATACAAAATGAATGGAAGGCAGAGACTCATCAGCCCCAGCATTTT.

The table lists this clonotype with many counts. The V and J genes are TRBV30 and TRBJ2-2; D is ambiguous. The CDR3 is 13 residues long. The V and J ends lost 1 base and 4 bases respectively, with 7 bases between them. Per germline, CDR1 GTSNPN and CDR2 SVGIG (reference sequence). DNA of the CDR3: TGTGCCTGGAGTGGGGCGTCCACCGGGGAGCTGTTTTTT. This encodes CAWSGASTGELFF.

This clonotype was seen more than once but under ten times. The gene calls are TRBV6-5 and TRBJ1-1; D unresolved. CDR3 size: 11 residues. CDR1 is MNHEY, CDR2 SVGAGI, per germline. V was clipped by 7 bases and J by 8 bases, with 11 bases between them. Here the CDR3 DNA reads TGTGCCAGCACTTCCCAGAGGGAAGCTTTCTTT. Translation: CASTSQREAFF.

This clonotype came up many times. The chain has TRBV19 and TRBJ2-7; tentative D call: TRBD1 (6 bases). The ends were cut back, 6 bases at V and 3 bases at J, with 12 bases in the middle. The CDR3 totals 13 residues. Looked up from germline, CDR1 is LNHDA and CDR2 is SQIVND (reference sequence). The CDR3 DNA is TGTGCCAGTAGCCCTTACAGGGACTACGAGCAGTACTTC. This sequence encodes CASSPYRDYEQYF.

The CDR3 DNA is TGTGCCAGCAGTTACGTGGCCGGCTCCTACGAGCAGTACTTC. Its translation: CASSYVAGSYEQYF. The rearrangement joins TRBV6-5 to TRBJ2-7; no clear D. Germline V gene data show CDR1 as MNHEY and CDR2 as SVGAGI. Deletions cut 2 bases from V and 0 bases from J, with 8 bases between. The CDR3 is 14 amino acids.

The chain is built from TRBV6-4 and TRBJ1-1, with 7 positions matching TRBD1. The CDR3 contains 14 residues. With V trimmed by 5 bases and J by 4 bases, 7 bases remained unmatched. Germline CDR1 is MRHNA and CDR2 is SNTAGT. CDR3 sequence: CASSMSGGSTEAFF. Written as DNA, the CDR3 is TGTGCCAGCAGTATGTCAGGGGGGAGCACTGAAGCTTTCTTT.

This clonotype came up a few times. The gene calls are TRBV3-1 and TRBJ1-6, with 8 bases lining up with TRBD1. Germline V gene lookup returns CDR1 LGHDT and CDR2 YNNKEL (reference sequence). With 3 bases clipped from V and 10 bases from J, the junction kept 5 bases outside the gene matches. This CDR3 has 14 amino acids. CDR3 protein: CASSQGQDESPLHF. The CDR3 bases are TGTGCCAGCAGCCAGGGACAGGACGAGTCACCCCTCCACTTT.

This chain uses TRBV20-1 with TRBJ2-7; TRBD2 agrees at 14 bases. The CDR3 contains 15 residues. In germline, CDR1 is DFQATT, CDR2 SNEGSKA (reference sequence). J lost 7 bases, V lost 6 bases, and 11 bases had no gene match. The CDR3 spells CSARTSGRRREEQYF. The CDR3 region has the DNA TGCAGTGCCCGGACTAGCGGGAGGCGACGGGAAGAGCAGTACTTC.

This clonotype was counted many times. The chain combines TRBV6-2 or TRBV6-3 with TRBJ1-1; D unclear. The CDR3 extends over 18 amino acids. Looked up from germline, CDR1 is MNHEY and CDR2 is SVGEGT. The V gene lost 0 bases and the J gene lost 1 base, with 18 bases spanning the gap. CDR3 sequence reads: CASSYSGRGGFGNTEAFF. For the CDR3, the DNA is TGTGCCAGCAGTTACTCAGGTCGGGGTGGGTTTGGGAACACTGAAGCTTTCTTT.